The 22 T cell receptor beta chains in this list originate from one sample, sequenced in a study of control samples from healthy donors and cancer patients. Produced via immunoSEQ multiplex PCR; TCRdb's table is partial and in-frame only. Of under 200,000 clones listed, around 91% are singletons. Sequences were obtained from blood. These receptors all come from a woman aged 25 to 39 in good health.

V usage is TRBV18 and J usage is TRBJ1-5; D remains ambiguous. Germline assignment: CDR1 KGHSH and CDR2 LQKENI. The CDR3 covers 14 residues. With 4 bases removed from V and 0 bases from J, the gap between germline ends came to 7 bases. CDR3 DNA sequence: TGTGCCAGCTCACAGGGTTTTAGCAATCAGCCCCAGCATTTT. It yields the protein CASSQGFSNQPQHF.

This clone has just one count. The gene calls are TRBV12-5 and TRBJ2-5, with 10 bases identical to TRBD1. The CDR3 runs 15 residues. CDR1 and CDR2 (germline): LGHNT, FRNRAP. After removal of 2 bases from V and 5 bases from J, the junction contained 5 bases not matched to a gene. The CDR3 is CASGLRQGAGETQYF. The DNA for the CDR3 is TGTGCTAGTGGTTTGCGACAGGGGGCCGGGGAGACCCAGTACTTC.

The gene calls are TRBV27 and TRBJ2-1; perhaps TRBD2 as D (5 bases). The CDR3 covers 15 residues. Trimming removed 1 base at V and 5 bases at J, with 12 bases between. Germline CDR1 reads MNHEY; CDR2 reads SMNVEV (reference sequence). In DNA, the CDR3 is TGTGCCAGCAGTTTATGGAGCGGACCTCACAATGAGCAGTTCTTC. This translates into CASSLWSGPHNEQFF.

The J gene is TRBJ2-5, the V gene TRBV19, with no clear D. This CDR3 region has 14 residues. Germline CDR1 LNHDA, CDR2 SQIVND (reference sequence). Trimming stripped 2 bases from V and 0 bases from J, with 7 bases between. CDR3 sequence (DNA): TGTGCCAGTAGTATAACGCCGTACCAAGAGACCCAGTACTTC. It specifies CASSITPYQETQYF.

The rearrangement joins TRBV5-1 to TRBJ1-1, with a tentative D call TRBD1 (5 bases). The CDR3 totals 13 residues. V lost 0 bases and J lost 3, with 6 bases in between. Germline V gene lookup returns CDR1 SGHRS and CDR2 YFSETQ. The CDR3 DNA reads TGCGCCAGCAGCTTGGAGGGGCACACTGAAGCTTTCTTT. Translation: CASSLEGHTEAFF.

The chain carries TRBV9 and TRBJ2-2; D is unresolved. This CDR3 contains 14 residues. In germline, CDR1 is SGDLS, CDR2 YYNGEE. Trimming removed 0 bases at V and 3 bases at J, with 6 bases between. CDR3 nucleotide sequence: TGTGCCAGCAGCGTAGTATCCGACACCGGGGAGCTGTTTTTT. As protein: CASSVVSDTGELFF.

CDR3 residues: CASSVVGGLSPLHF. CDR3 nucleotides: TGTGCCAGCAGCGTAGTCGGTGGGTTATCACCCCTCCACTTT. The V and J genes are TRBV9 and TRBJ1-6; D remains ambiguous. Germline V CDR1 and CDR2: SGDLS, YYNGEE. This CDR3 spans 14 amino acids. Trimming took off 0 bases at V and 10 bases at J, with 11 bases between the two ends.

J is TRBJ2-3 and V is TRBV30; TRBD1 matches 8 bases. Trimming removed 3 bases from V and 5 bases from J; junction bases left unmatched: 7. This CDR3 has 14 amino acids. Germline-derived CDR1 and CDR2 are GTSNPN and SVGIG (reference sequence). CDR3: CAWRTTGGKDTQYF. CDR3 nucleotide sequence: TGTGCCTGGAGGACAACAGGGGGTAAAGATACGCAGTATTTT.

V usage is TRBV25-1 and J usage is TRBJ1-1; tentative D call: TRBD1 (5 bases). Trimming stripped 0 bases from V and 4 bases from J, with 9 bases between. CDR1 is MGHDK, CDR2 SYGVNS, per germline. CDR3 length: 14 amino acids. The CDR3 bases are TGTGCCAGCAGTGAATATCCAGGGCCCACTGAAGCTTTCTTT. Its translation: CASSEYPGPTEAFF.

The chain combines TRBV19 with TRBJ2-2; no definite D call. CDR1 LNHDA and CDR2 SQIVND come from the germline V gene (reference sequence). The length of the CDR3 is 15 residues. Trimming removed 5 bases at V and 0 bases at J, with 10 bases between. The CDR3 reads CASSPWQANTGELFF. The CDR3 DNA follows: TGTGCCAGTAGTCCGTGGCAGGCGAACACCGGGGAGCTGTTTTTT.

The chain couples TRBV12-3 or TRBV12-4 to TRBJ1-1, with D possibly being TRBD1 (6 bases). This CDR3 region has 11 residues. V was clipped by 7 bases and J by 8 bases, with 11 bases between them. As DNA, the CDR3 is TGTGCCAGCACCTGGGGGACAGAAGCTTTCTTT. Its translation is CASTWGTEAFF.

V gene TRBV7-3 combines with J gene TRBJ2-1; 13 nucleotides match TRBD2. The CDR3 is made up of 16 amino acids. In germline, CDR1 is SGHTA, CDR2 FQGTGA. V trimming: 4 bases; J trimming: 6 bases; junction bases outside the gene matches: 6. The DNA for the CDR3 is TGTGCCAGCAGCTCCCCCGGGACTAGCGGGGCCAATGAGCAGTTCTTC. It is translated as CASSSPGTSGANEQFF.

V is TRBV28 and J is TRBJ1-5; D may be TRBD1 (6 bases). V lost 3 bases and J lost 0, with 12 bases in between. The CDR3 extends over 16 amino acids. CDR1 is MDHEN, CDR2 SYDVKM, per germline. The CDR3 sequence: CASSLVRGGSNQPQHF. CDR3 bases: TGTGCCAGCAGTTTGGTGAGAGGGGGTAGCAATCAGCCCCAGCATTTT.

The chain carries TRBV20-1 and TRBJ2-1; D is unresolved. Germline values: CDR1 DFQATT, CDR2 SNEGSKA (reference sequence). Trimming cost V 7 bases and J 4 bases, with 8 bases left between them. There are 11 residues in the CDR3. The chain's CDR3 is CSVPGYNEQFF. CDR3 in DNA: TGCAGTGTCCCCGGTTACAATGAGCAGTTCTTC.

The chain has TRBV5-1 and TRBJ2-3, with a tentative D call TRBD1 (6 bases). The CDR3 runs 14 residues. Trimming cost V 5 bases and J 0 bases, with 10 bases left between them. CDR1 and CDR2 (germline): SGHRS, YFSETQ. The CDR3 DNA is TGCGCCAGCAGGGGGACAACCAGCACAGATACGCAGTATTTT. Protein sequence: CASRGTTSTDTQYF.

The CDR3 DNA sequence: TGTGCCAGCAGTTACGGGACAGAGCAGTTCTTC. Encoded protein: CASSYGTEQFF. The chain uses TRBV6-5 and TRBJ2-1; TRBD1 is a possible D gene (6 bases). Looked up from germline, CDR1 is MNHEY and CDR2 is SVGAGI. Trimming removed 2 bases from V and 10 bases from J, with 6 bases in between. CDR3 length: 11 amino acids.

The V and J genes are TRBV11-2 and TRBJ2-2; D gene uncertain. CDR1 and CDR2 from the germline V gene are SGHAT and FQNNGV. The CDR3 extends over 15 amino acids. Trimming removed 0 bases from V and 5 bases from J, with 10 bases in between. The CDR3 region has the DNA TGTGCCAGCAGCTTAGATGAAGGGATTACCGGGGAGCTGTTTTTT. Translated, it gives CASSLDEGITGELFF.

V and J are TRBV5-4 and TRBJ2-7; a weak D match, TRBD2 (6 bases). CDR1 and CDR2 (germline): SGHNT, YYREEE (reference sequence). V was trimmed by 1 base and J by 0 bases, leaving 8 bases between them. The CDR3 totals 14 residues. Written as DNA, the CDR3 is TGTGCCAGCAGCTTGCGGGAGTCCTCCTACGAGCAGTACTTC. This codes for CASSLRESSYEQYF.

This clone was recorded many times. The chain recombines TRBV28 with TRBJ2-6, with D perhaps matching TRBD2 (5 bases). V lost 3 bases to trimming and J lost 0 bases, with 12 bases between them. Germline V gene lookup returns CDR1 MDHEN and CDR2 SYDVKM. The CDR3 runs to 17 residues. CDR3 nucleotides: TGTGCCAGCAGTTTCGGGGATTCTTCCTCTGGGGCCAACGTCCTGACTTTC. Encoded protein: CASSFGDSSSGANVLTF.

The chain uses TRBV2 and TRBJ2-7; unclear D gene. CDR1 is SNHLY and CDR2 is FYNNEI in the germline V gene. Trimming cost V 4 bases and J 3 bases, with 10 bases left between them. The CDR3 runs to 13 residues. CDR3: CASSGYGFYEQYF. The CDR3 DNA is TGTGCCAGCAGTGGTTACGGGTTCTACGAGCAGTACTTC.

The V gene is TRBV18, the J gene TRBJ1-4, with D possibly being TRBD1 (6 bases). The CDR3 loop spans 14 amino acids. With 1 base removed from V and 8 bases from J, the gap between germline ends came to 11 bases. The germline V gene has CDR1 KGHSH and CDR2 LQKENI. DNA for the CDR3: TGTGCCAGCTCACCACAGGGGGTGCGGGAAAAACTGTTTTTT. Its translation: CASSPQGVREKLFF.

The chain links TRBV2 to TRBJ2-7; a possible D gene is TRBD2 (6 bases). Germline V lookup: CDR1 SNHLY, CDR2 FYNNEI. V was pared by 7 bases and J by 3 bases, with 16 bases between. The CDR3 runs to 14 residues. As DNA, the CDR3 is TGTGCCAGCACTCCCGGGAGTCTCGGCTACGAGCAGTACTTC. Translation: CASTPGSLGYEQYF. The variable domain in full, with the rest retrieved from reference TRBV2 and TRBJ2-7, is EPEVTQTPSHQVTQMGQEVILRCVPISNHLYFYWYRQILGQKVEFLVSFYNNEISEKSEIFDDQFSVERPDGSNFTLKIRSTKLEDSAMYFCASTPGSLGYEQYFGPGTRLTVT.